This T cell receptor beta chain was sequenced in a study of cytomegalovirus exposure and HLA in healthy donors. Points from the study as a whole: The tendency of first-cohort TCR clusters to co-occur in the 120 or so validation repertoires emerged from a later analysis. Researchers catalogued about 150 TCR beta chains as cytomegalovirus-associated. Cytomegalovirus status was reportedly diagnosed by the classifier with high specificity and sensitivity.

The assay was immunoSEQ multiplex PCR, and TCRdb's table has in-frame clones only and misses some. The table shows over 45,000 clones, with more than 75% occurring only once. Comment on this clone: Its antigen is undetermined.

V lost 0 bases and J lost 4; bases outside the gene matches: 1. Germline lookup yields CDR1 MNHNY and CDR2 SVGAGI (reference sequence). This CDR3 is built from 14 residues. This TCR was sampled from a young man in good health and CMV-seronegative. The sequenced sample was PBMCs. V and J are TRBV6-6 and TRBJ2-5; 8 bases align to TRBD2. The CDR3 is CASSYSSGRETQYF. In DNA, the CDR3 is TGTGCCAGCAGTTACTCGAGCGGGAGAGAGACCCAGTACTTC.